Listed below are T cell receptor beta chains from one sample, sequenced in a study of cytomegalovirus exposure and HLA in healthy donors. TCRdb's table, derived via immunoSEQ multiplex PCR, lists solely in-frame clones and lacks some. The sample includes 120,000 or so clones. Sequencing input: PBMCs. The receptors shown here come from a man younger than 35 in good health and CMV-seronegative. CDR3s include the opening cysteine and the closing phenylalanine or tryptophan. A D gene is named only where the DNA matches it firmly.

V gene	D gene	J gene	CDR3 DNA	CDR3 protein
TRBV5-1	TRBD2	TRBJ2-7	TGCGCCAGCAGCCGAGGGACTAGCGCCTACACGTCCTACGAGCAGTACTTC	CASSRGTSAYTSYEQYF
TRBV18	TRBD1	TRBJ1-4	TGTGCCAGCTCACCCGGGACAGGTGGACTTGAAAAACTGTTTTTT	CASSPGTGGLEKLFF
TRBV9	NA	TRBJ2-3	TGTGCCAGCAGCGTAGAAGGGGTTCCAGATACGCAGTATTTT	CASSVEGVPDTQYF
TRBV10-3	NA	TRBJ1-3	TGTGCCATCAGTCCCTCCAGTCGGAAAACGGGCTCTGGAAACACCATATATTTT	CAISPSSRKTGSGNTIYF
TRBV5-4	NA	TRBJ1-1	TGTGCCAGCAGCCCATCGGGGGATACTGAAGCTTTCTTT	CASSPSGDTEAFF
TRBV25-1	NA	TRBJ1-1	TGTGCCAGCAGTGAGGCTCGGGGTTTTGAAGCTTTCTTT	CASSEARGFEAFF
TRBV9	TRBD2	TRBJ2-1	TGTGCCAGCAGCACCCGACTAGCGGGAGGAGAAAATGAGCAGTTCTTC	CASSTRLAGGENEQFF
TRBV9	NA	TRBJ1-3	TGTGCCAGCAGCGTATACAGCTCTGGAAACACCATATATTTT	CASSVYSSGNTIYF
TRBV10-3	NA	TRBJ1-5	TGTGCCATCAGTGGGGTCGGGGGCAATCAGCCCCAGCATTTT	CAISGVGGNQPQHF
TRBV7-2	NA	TRBJ2-1	TGTGCCAGCAGCTTAAGGTGGGGGGATGAGCAGTTCTTC	CASSLRWGDEQFF
TRBV9	NA	TRBJ2-5	TGTGCCAGCGGCGGGACTCCAGAGGAGACCCAGTACTTC	CASGGTPEETQYF
TRBV7-8	NA	TRBJ1-4	TGTGCCAGCAGCTTAGGTTTTCTGGGGCAGAATGAAAAACTGTTTTTT	CASSLGFLGQNEKLFF
TRBV6-5	TRBD2	TRBJ2-3	TGTGCCGTTAGCGGGAGGGCCAATAGAGATACGCAGTATTTT	CAVSGRANRDTQYF
TRBV6-5	TRBD1	TRBJ2-5	TGTGCCAGCAGTTACTCTAGGACAGGGGGCGAGGAGACCCAGTACTTC	CASSYSRTGGEETQYF
TRBV5-1	TRBD2	TRBJ2-7	TGCGCCAGCAGCCCGAGAGCTAGCGGGACCTACGAGCAGTACTTC	CASSPRASGTYEQYF
TRBV4-2	TRBD1	TRBJ1-5	TGTGCCAGCAGCCAAGAGGGAACAGGGGTCCTGGGGCAGCCCCAGCATTTT	CASSQEGTGVLGQPQHF
TRBV11-2	TRBD1	TRBJ2-2	TGTGCCAGCAGCCCCACGACAGGGCCCACCGGGGAGCTGTTTTTT	CASSPTTGPTGELFF
TRBV27	NA	TRBJ1-1	TGTGCCAGCAGTTTTCAGGGAGGAACTGAAGCTTTCTTT	CASSFQGGTEAFF
TRBV5-1	TRBD1	TRBJ1-1	TGCGCCAGCAGCACGGGACAGATGAACACTGAAGCTTTCTTT	CASSTGQMNTEAFF
TRBV9	TRBD2	TRBJ2-5	TGTGCCAGCAGCGGTACTAGCGGGAGGTTGGTTGAGCAGTACTTC	CASSGTSGRLVEQYF
TRBV20-1	NA	TRBJ2-7	TGCAGTGCAGGGGCAGGGGACGAGCAGTACTTC	CSAGAGDEQYF
TRBV5-5	NA	TRBJ2-3	TGTGCCAGCAGCTTGGAAACTAGCATCGATACGCAGTATTTT	CASSLETSIDTQYF
TRBV19	NA	TRBJ2-2	TGTGCCAGTAGTCTACAGGGTGCCGGGGAGCTGTTTTTT	CASSLQGAGELFF
TRBV5-6	NA	TRBJ2-2	TGTGCCAGCAGCTTTCAGATTACCGGGGAGCTGTTTTTT	CASSFQITGELFF
TRBV6-5	TRBD2	TRBJ2-1	TGTGCCAGCGCACTTTGGAGCGGGAGAATCAATGAGCAGTTCTTC	CASALWSGRINEQFF
TRBV4-1	NA	TRBJ2-7	TGCGCCAGCAGCCAAGCGCCAGGAGGTGCCTACGAGCAGTACTTC	CASSQAPGGAYEQYF
TRBV5-1	TRBD2	TRBJ2-3	TGCGCCAGCAGCTTGCTCAACCTAGCGGGAAGGGAGGTAGATACGCAGTATTTT	CASSLLNLAGREVDTQYF
TRBV11-2	TRBD2	TRBJ2-2	TGTGCCAGCAGCTTATGGGGGGCCCCGACTAGCGGGAACACCGGGGAGCTGTTTTTT	CASSLWGAPTSGNTGELFF
TRBV10-2	NA	TRBJ2-7	TGCGCCAGCAGTATGACAGACAACTACGAGCAGTACTTC	CASSMTDNYEQYF
TRBV9	TRBD1	TRBJ2-7	TGTGCCAGCAGCGTGGCCGGGACAGGGGGTGACGAGCAGTACTTC	CASSVAGTGGDEQYF
TRBV28	NA	TRBJ1-5	TGTGCCAGCAGTCCCCCTGGGGCCAATCAGCCCCAGCATTTT	CASSPPGANQPQHF
TRBV7-2	NA	TRBJ1-2	TGTGCCAGCAGCTTAGAACAGTACTATGGCTACACCTTC	CASSLEQYYGYTF
TRBV7-6	NA	TRBJ1-4	TGTGCCAGCAGCTCTGGGGAGGTGGGAAAACTGTTTTTT	CASSSGEVGKLFF
TRBV28	TRBD2	TRBJ2-6	TGTGCCATCGACCGGGGGGGCCCCTCCAGCGTCCTGACTTTC	CAIDRGGPSSVLTF
TRBV30	NA	TRBJ1-2	TGTGCCTGGAGTAAACTTTATGGCTACACCTTC	CAWSKLYGYTF
TRBV6-1	TRBD2	TRBJ2-1	TGTGCCAGCAGTGAGACTAGCGGGAGCAGCGATGAGCAGTTCTTC	CASSETSGSSDEQFF
TRBV19	NA	TRBJ1-2	TGTGCCAGTAGTATTGGCCGCTATGGCTACACCTTC	CASSIGRYGYTF
TRBV13	NA	TRBJ1-3	TGTGCCAGCAGCTCCGGGGACACCATATATTTT	CASSSGDTIYF
TRBV6-1	TRBD1	TRBJ1-4	TGTGCCAGCAGCTTGACAGGGCGGAATGAAAAACTGTTTTTT	CASSLTGRNEKLFF
TRBV19	NA	TRBJ2-7	TGTGCCAGTAGTAGCGGGGACTCCTACGAGCAGTACTTC	CASSSGDSYEQYF
TRBV6-5	NA	TRBJ2-7	TGTGCCAGCAGTTATCTCACGGTCGGGGGTACCTACGAGCAGTACTTC	CASSYLTVGGTYEQYF
TRBV9	TRBD1	TRBJ2-7	TGTGCCAGCAGCGTAGGGCAGGGGGCTGTCTACGAGCAGTACTTC	CASSVGQGAVYEQYF